The rows below give T cell receptor beta chains drawn from one sample of a study of blood T cell repertoires in COVID-19. The protocol was immunoSEQ multiplex PCR, while the TCRdb copy is restricted to in-frame clones and leaves out a portion. The sample has tens of thousands of clones; around 80% are singletons. Sequenced sample: peripheral blood. Receptors originate from a human donor in a cohort sampled during active COVID-19. CDR3s include the opening cysteine and the closing phenylalanine or tryptophan. The D gene is left open where the match is weak. Only some rows state a clone size, as once, few, many or a class for expanded clones.

length,size,J,V,D,CDR3,DNA
16,NA,TRBJ2-2,TRBV7-2,NA,CASNPGDSPRPGELFF,TGTGCCAGCAATCCAGGAGACAGTCCTCGGCCCGGGGAGCTGTTTTTT
16,NA,TRBJ2-7,TRBV24-1,NA,CATSDLRCPGLYEQYF,TGTGCCACCAGTGATTTGCGGTGTCCAGGGTTGTACGAGCAGTACTTC
18,once,TRBJ1-5,TRBV19,TRBD1,CASSARQGVYSFNQPQHF,TGTGCCAGTAGTGCTAGACAGGGGGTATATTCCTTCAATCAGCCCCAGCATTTT
15,NA,TRBJ2-7,TRBV5-6,NA,CASSLFQGSKDEQYF,TGTGCCAGCAGCTTGTTTCAGGGGAGCAAGGACGAGCAGTACTTC
13,NA,TRBJ2-7,TRBV2,NA,CASSFSQRYEQYF,TGTGCCAGCAGTTTTTCACAGAGATACGAGCAGTACTTC
14,once,TRBJ1-2,TRBV10-3,TRBD1,CAISESTGDYGYTF,TGTGCCATCAGTGAGTCGACAGGGGACTATGGCTACACCTTC
16,NA,TRBJ2-7,TRBV5-1,TRBD1,CASSLGGQAASYEQYF,TGCGCCAGCAGCCTAGGCGGACAGGCGGCTTCCTACGAGCAGTACTTC
13,NA,TRBJ1-6,TRBV5-4,TRBD1,CASSPGQGGPLHF,TGTGCCAGCAGCCCCGGACAGGGCGGACCCCTCCACTTT
13,NA,TRBJ2-1,TRBV5-4,NA,CASSLDPDNEQFF,TGTGCCAGCAGCTTGGACCCAGACAATGAGCAGTTCTTC
13,NA,TRBJ2-7,TRBV6-6,NA,CATRQENAYEQYF,TGTGCCACCCGACAGGAAAACGCCTACGAGCAGTACTTC
13,NA,TRBJ1-4,TRBV11-3,NA,CASSRRGNEKLFF,TGTGCCAGCAGCCGGAGGGGAAATGAAAAACTGTTTTTT
19,NA,TRBJ2-2,TRBV27,NA,CASRLTPGEGGTRAGELFF,TGTGCCAGCAGGTTAACCCCTGGGGAGGGGGGTACTCGGGCCGGGGAGCTGTTTTTT
11,NA,TRBJ1-1,TRBV30,NA,CAWFREAEAFF,TGTGCCTGGTTCCGGGAGGCGGAAGCTTTCTTT
12,NA,TRBJ1-2,TRBV7-9,NA,CASSLDIYGYTF,TGTGCCAGCAGCTTGGACATCTATGGCTACACCTTC
14,NA,TRBJ2-5,TRBV2,NA,CASHTRPGQETQYF,TGTGCCAGCCATACTCGCCCGGGGCAAGAGACCCAGTACTTC
15,NA,TRBJ2-6,TRBV7-9,TRBD1,CASSGQGAGANVLTF,TGTGCCAGCAGCGGGCAGGGGGCCGGGGCCAACGTCCTGACTTTC
14,NA,TRBJ2-7,TRBV5-1,TRBD1,CASSLGQGDHEQYF,TGCGCCAGCAGCTTGGGGCAGGGGGATCACGAGCAGTACTTC
16,NA,TRBJ2-3,TRBV7-2,TRBD1,CASSFGTGYFSDTQYF,TGTGCCAGCAGCTTCGGGACAGGGTATTTCTCAGATACGCAGTATTTT
16,NA,TRBJ2-7,TRBV18,NA,CASSPTPPRELYEQYF,TGTGCCAGCTCACCCACCCCCCCCAGGGAACTCTACGAGCAGTACTTC
14,NA,TRBJ2-7,TRBV5-1,NA,CASSLGRNTYEQYF,TGCGCCAGCAGCTTGGGGCGGAACACCTACGAGCAGTACTTC
13,NA,TRBJ1-2,TRBV5-6,TRBD1,CASSLGTGRAFTF,TGTGCCAGCAGCTTAGGGACAGGGCGTGCTTTCACCTTC
14,NA,TRBJ1-2,TRBV14,TRBD1,CASGRDRAPYGYTF,TGTGCCAGCGGCCGGGACAGGGCCCCATATGGCTACACCTTC
19,NA,TRBJ2-7,TRBV7-9,TRBD1,CASSLEMGEYGTGGYEQYF,TGTGCCAGCAGCTTAGAGATGGGGGAATATGGGACAGGGGGCTACGAGCAGTACTTC
12,NA,TRBJ1-1,TRBV2,TRBD1,CAKDRGAAEAFF,TGTGCCAAGGACAGGGGGGCGGCTGAAGCTTTCTTT
18,NA,TRBJ2-6,TRBV11-2,NA,CASTHHGAGTSGANVLTF,TGTGCCAGCACTCATCATGGGGCAGGAACCTCTGGGGCCAACGTCCTGACTTTC
13,NA,TRBJ2-7,TRBV13,TRBD2,CASSGGGGDEQYF,TGTGCCAGCAGCGGGGGGGGTGGCGACGAGCAGTACTTC
15,NA,TRBJ2-1,TRBV4-1,TRBD1,CASSQGGGTGNEQFF,TGCGCCAGCAGCCAAGGAGGGGGCACAGGCAATGAGCAGTTCTTC
14,NA,TRBJ1-5,TRBV5-6,NA,CASSLRGSNQPQHF,TGTGCCAGCAGCTTGAGGGGGAGCAATCAGCCCCAGCATTTT
13,NA,TRBJ2-7,TRBV5-1,TRBD1,CASSSGTGYEQYF,TGCGCCAGCAGTTCCGGGACAGGGTATGAGCAGTACTTC
15,NA,TRBJ2-1,TRBV27,NA,CASSSPGKSYNEQFF,TGTGCCAGCAGTTCCCCGGGGAAGAGCTACAATGAGCAGTTCTTC
18,once,TRBJ2-6,TRBV7-2,NA,CASSLGGGAFSGANVLTF,TGTGCCAGCAGCTTAGGGGGCGGGGCCTTCTCTGGGGCCAACGTCCTGACTTTC
15,NA,TRBJ1-3,TRBV6-5,TRBD1,CASSRDRGPGNTIYF,TGTGCCAGCAGTCGAGACAGGGGGCCTGGAAACACCATATATTTT
17,NA,TRBJ2-4,TRBV18,NA,CASSRGDSLLAKNIQYF,TGTGCCAGCTCACGGGGGGACAGCCTGCTAGCCAAAAACATTCAGTACTTC
13,NA,TRBJ1-2,TRBV2,NA,CASSDGAGYGYTF,TGTGCCAGCAGTGATGGGGCAGGCTATGGCTACACCTTC
18,NA,TRBJ1-4,TRBV30,TRBD1,CAWSVPGTATLTNEKLFF,TGTGCCTGGAGTGTACCCGGGACAGCTACTCTAACTAATGAAAAACTGTTTTTT
15,NA,TRBJ1-5,TRBV6-5,TRBD1,CASGRPGQGGQPQHF,TGTGCCAGCGGGAGGCCGGGACAGGGGGGCCAGCCCCAGCATTTT
15,NA,TRBJ2-5,TRBV23-1,TRBD2,CASSRREGREETQYF,TGCGCCAGCAGTCGACGGGAGGGTCGGGAAGAGACCCAGTACTTC
18,NA,TRBJ2-3,TRBV9,NA,CASSVGALDSLQADTQYF,TGTGCCAGCAGCGTAGGGGCCTTGGACTCCCTCCAGGCAGATACGCAGTATTTT
16,NA,TRBJ1-1,TRBV10-2,NA,CASSSTGGRRAPGAFF,TGCGCCAGCAGTTCCACTGGGGGGAGAAGGGCTCCCGGAGCTTTCTTT
10,NA,TRBJ2-7,TRBV19,NA,CANRSYEQYF,TGTGCCAATAGGAGCTACGAGCAGTACTTC
14,NA,TRBJ1-2,TRBV7-9,NA,CASSLLGAGSGYTF,TGTGCCAGCAGCTTGTTGGGGGCAGGTAGCGGCTACACCTTC
13,NA,TRBJ1-1,TRBV10-3,NA,CAISAQQQHEAFF,TGTGCCATCAGTGCCCAACAGCAACATGAAGCTTTCTTT
13,NA,TRBJ1-1,TRBV9,NA,CASSAARNTEAFF,TGTGCCAGCAGCGCTGCGAGGAACACTGAAGCTTTCTTT
17,NA,TRBJ2-1,TRBV6-1,TRBD1,CASSELPRDRVYNEQFF,TGTGCCAGCAGTGAACTACCCCGGGACAGGGTATACAATGAGCAGTTCTTC
14,NA,TRBJ1-5,TRBV6-6,NA,CASNSPGSNQPQHF,TGTGCCAGCAATTCGCCGGGTAGCAATCAGCCCCAGCATTTT
16,once,TRBJ1-1,TRBV6-1,NA,CASSDWLGQANTEAFF,TGTGCCAGCAGTGATTGGCTCGGACAAGCAAACACTGAAGCTTTCTTT
17,few,TRBJ2-2,TRBV3-1/TRBV3-2,NA,CASSQETAYPNTGELFF,TGTGCCAGCAGCCAAGAAACCGCCTACCCAAACACCGGGGAGCTGTTTTTT
20,NA,TRBJ2-3,TRBV9,TRBD2,CASSVDVSELAGPSTDTQYF,TGTGCCAGCAGCGTAGATGTTTCGGAACTAGCGGGGCCCTCCACAGATACGCAGTATTTT
12,NA,TRBJ1-1,TRBV2,NA,CASGRGITEAFF,TGTGCCAGCGGTAGGGGTATCACTGAAGCTTTCTTT
13,few,TRBJ1-6,TRBV7-8,NA,CASSLWEDEPLHF,TGTGCCAGCAGCTTATGGGAGGATGAACCCCTCCACTTT